A single sample gave rise to the 27 T cell receptor beta chains below, sequenced in a study of blood T cell repertoires in COVID-19. Produced via immunoSEQ multiplex PCR; TCRdb's table is partial and in-frame only. Of 160,000 or so clones listed, more than 65% are singletons. The material sequenced was peripheral blood. These receptors were obtained from an elderly woman with acute or convalescent COVID-19.

The rearrangement links TRBV6-4 to TRBJ2-2, with TRBD2 identical over 11 bases. Germline V gives CDR1 MRHNA, CDR2 SNTAGT. The junction had 3 bases not matched to a gene; V was cut back by 5 bases and J by 7 bases. The CDR3 runs to 14 residues. The CDR3 region is CASSTGLAGGELFF. The DNA of the CDR3 is TGTGCCAGCAGTACCGGACTAGCGGGCGGGGAGCTGTTTTTT.

V usage is TRBV11-2 and J usage is TRBJ2-7; 10 nucleotides match TRBD1. The CDR3 has 19 amino acids. Germline CDR1 is SGHAT and CDR2 is FQNNGV. V shed 0 bases, J shed 0 bases, and the junction held 11 bases outside the gene matches. This CDR3 is CASSLDTVGWTGGSYEQYF. The DNA for the CDR3 is TGTGCCAGCAGCTTAGATACTGTGGGGTGGACAGGGGGCTCCTACGAGCAGTACTTC.

In its sample, this clone was seen a few times. This chain joins TRBV14 and TRBJ1-2; 7 positions match TRBD1. The CDR3 runs to 15 residues. Unmatched junction bases numbered 7, after V lost 2 bases and J lost 4 bases. Germline CDR1 reads SGHDN; CDR2 reads FVKESK. CDR3 amino acids: CASSQRGTAGYGYTF. As DNA, the CDR3 is TGTGCCAGCAGCCAAAGGGGGACAGCCGGCTATGGCTACACCTTC.

The chain recombines TRBV7-8 with TRBJ2-7; 8 bases map to TRBD1. Looked up from germline, CDR1 is SGHVS and CDR2 is FQNEAQ. The CDR3 sequence is 14 residues long. Trimming removed 4 bases from V and 2 bases from J; junction bases left unmatched: 4. CDR3 protein: CASSSNRGAYEQYF. The CDR3 nucleotides are TGTGCCAGCAGCTCCAACAGGGGGGCCTACGAGCAGTACTTC.

The chain employs TRBV19 and TRBJ2-7, with D maybe TRBD2 (5 bases). Trimming removed 4 bases at V and 5 bases at J, with 12 bases between. The CDR3 loop spans 13 amino acids. Per germline, CDR1 LNHDA and CDR2 SQIVND (reference sequence). CDR3 residues: CASSKMGRNEQYF. CDR3 DNA: TGTGCCAGTAGTAAGATGGGGAGAAACGAGCAGTACTTC.

The chain recombines TRBV7-9 with TRBJ1-3; D gene ambiguous. V lost 8 bases and J 4 bases, leaving 9 bases between the germline ends. The length of the CDR3 is 12 residues. The germline V gene has CDR1 SEHNR and CDR2 FQNEAQ (reference sequence). The CDR3, as DNA: TGTGCCAGCCCCTCCCTCGGAAACACCATATATTTT. Amino acids: CASPSLGNTIYF.

This clone has only a few counts. The chain recombines TRBV30 with TRBJ1-1, with D tentatively TRBD1 (6 bases). Trimming took off 4 bases at V and 4 bases at J, with 13 bases between the two ends. Germline V gives CDR1 GTSNPN, CDR2 SVGIG (reference sequence). This CDR3 comprises 13 residues. CDR3 bases: TGTGCCTGGAATCGACAGGTGGGCACTGAAGCTTTCTTT. Translated, it gives CAWNRQVGTEAFF.

This clone was seen only once. This chain links TRBV18 with TRBJ2-5; 7 bases match TRBD1. The V segment lost 2 bases and the J segment 1 base; nucleotides outside the gene matches: 4. There are 15 residues in the CDR3. In germline, CDR1 is KGHSH, CDR2 LQKENI. CDR3 in amino acids: CASSPFNRGQETQYF. The CDR3 nucleotides read TGTGCCAGCTCACCATTCAACAGGGGCCAAGAGACCCAGTACTTC.

The V and J genes are TRBV6-5 and TRBJ2-5, with a tentative D call TRBD2 (7 bases). CDR1 and CDR2 from the germline V gene are MNHEY and SVGAGI. The CDR3 is 14 residues long. Trimming shortened V by 4 bases and J by 5 bases, and 14 bases separated the two germline ends. The CDR3 is CASSFSGGRETQYF. CDR3 coding DNA: TGTGCCAGCAGTTTCTCCGGGGGGCGGGAGACCCAGTACTTC.

V and J are TRBV12-5 and TRBJ1-5, with 11 nucleotides matching TRBD1. The junction had 2 bases not matched to a gene; V was cut back by 7 bases and J by 0 bases. The germline V gene encodes CDR1 LGHNT and CDR2 FRNRAP. The CDR3 has 15 residues. Here the CDR3 reads CASAGTGGSNQPQHF. CDR3 bases: TGTGCTAGTGCCGGGACAGGGGGTAGCAATCAGCCCCAGCATTTT.

This clone was seen a few times. This chain joins TRBV28 and TRBJ2-4; 11 bases agree with TRBD2. V shed 0 bases, J shed 8 bases, and the junction held 6 bases outside the gene matches. This CDR3 has 16 amino acids. The germline gives CDR1 MDHEN, CDR2 SYDVKM. CDR3 residues: CASSLWGTSGSDIQYF. CDR3 nucleotides: TGTGCCAGCAGTTTATGGGGTACTAGCGGGAGTGACATTCAGTACTTC.

This rearrangement joins TRBV18 to TRBJ1-4, with 7 bases fitting TRBD1. Germline loops: CDR1 KGHSH, CDR2 LQKENI. The junction had 7 bases not matched to a gene; V was cut back by 5 bases and J by 4 bases. The CDR3 runs 15 residues. This CDR3 reads CASSITTGINEKLFF. For the CDR3, the DNA is TGTGCCAGCTCAATCACGACAGGGATTAATGAAAAACTGTTTTTT.

Concerning this clone itself: In the same sample, other DNA sequences code for this CDR3. V is TRBV19 and J is TRBJ1-1, with D unclear. V lost 9 bases and J 1 base, leaving 6 bases between the germline ends. Germline loops: CDR1 LNHDA, CDR2 SQIVND (reference sequence). This CDR3 contains 11 residues. CDR3 protein: CASAGNTEAFF. In nucleotides, the CDR3 is TGTGCCAGCGCAGGGAACACTGAAGCTTTCTTT.

The rearrangement uses TRBV7-9 and TRBJ2-2; no definite D call. Deletions cut 3 bases from V and 4 bases from J, with 12 bases between. CDR3 length: 15 amino acids. The V gene's germline CDR1 is SEHNR and CDR2 FQNEAQ (reference sequence). The CDR3 protein is CASSFQEPSTGELFF. CDR3 DNA sequence: TGTGCCAGCAGCTTCCAGGAACCAAGCACCGGGGAGCTGTTTTTT. The full variable domain, with the rest looked up from reference TRBV7-9 and TRBJ2-2, is DTGVSQNPRHKITKRGQNVTFRCDPISEHNRLYWYRQTLGQGPEFLTYFQNEAQLEKSRLLSDRFSAERPKGSFSTLEIQRTEQGDSAMYLCASSFQEPSTGELFFGEGSRLTVL.

This chain's CDR3 is CASSQDQDSRGMGPQHF. In DNA, the CDR3 is TGTGCCAGCAGCCAAGATCAGGACAGTCGAGGAATGGGGCCCCAGCATTTT. The rearrangement joins TRBV4-2 to TRBJ1-5; maybe TRBD1 (6 bases). CDR3 length equals 17 residues. V was shortened by 0 bases and J by 9 bases, with 21 bases between the two germline ends. CDR1 is LGHNA and CDR2 is YNFKEQ in the germline V gene.

The chain is built from TRBV6-5 and TRBJ1-1; D gene unclear. Germline assignment: CDR1 MNHEY and CDR2 SVGAGI. The CDR3 loop spans 15 amino acids. The ends were cut back, 4 bases at V and 1 base at J, with 13 bases in the middle. CDR3 DNA: TGTGCCAGCAGTTCGCACTTACAGCAGAACACTGAAGCTTTCTTT. It is translated as CASSSHLQQNTEAFF.

The J gene is TRBJ1-6, the V gene TRBV2; 7 bases are shared with TRBD1. The germline V gene has CDR1 SNHLY and CDR2 FYNNEI. J was trimmed by 5 bases and V by 3 bases; bases with no gene match: 4. This CDR3 is 15 amino acids long. CDR3 sequence reads: CASSDYRGNNSPLHF. The CDR3, as DNA: TGTGCCAGCAGTGATTACAGGGGCAATAATTCACCCCTCCACTTT. Together with reference TRBV2 and TRBJ1-6, the CDR3 gives the full variable domain: EPEVTQTPSHQVTQMGQEVILRCVPISNHLYFYWYRQILGQKVEFLVSFYNNEISEKSEIFDDQFSVERPDGSNFTLKIRSTKLEDSAMYFCASSDYRGNNSPLHFGNGTRLTVT.

The rearrangement links TRBV30 to TRBJ2-7, with a possible D match to TRBD2 (7 bases). The CDR3 sequence is 14 residues long. Germline V gene lookup returns CDR1 GTSNPN and CDR2 SVGIG (reference sequence). V was cut by 3 bases and J by 2 bases, with 14 bases left in between. The CDR3 protein is CAWRPWGGPYEQYF. The CDR3 nucleotides read TGTGCCTGGAGACCCTGGGGGGGGCCCTACGAGCAGTACTTC. Looking up the rest from reference TRBV30 and TRBJ2-7 gives the full variable domain: SQTIHQWPATLVQPVGSPLSLECTVEGTSNPNLYWYRQAAGRGLQLLFYSVGIGQISSEVPQNLSASRPQDRQFILSSKKLLLSDSGFYLCAWRPWGGPYEQYFGPGTRLTVT.

The chain employs TRBV10-3 and TRBJ1-1, with D perhaps matching TRBD1 (6 bases). With 6 bases removed from V and 5 bases from J, the gap between germline ends came to 16 bases. Per the germline V gene, CDR1 is ENHRY and CDR2 is SYGVKD. The CDR3 consists of 14 residues. The CDR3 protein is CAIRLTGGTTEAFF. The DNA for the CDR3 is TGTGCCATCAGACTGACAGGTGGGACGACTGAAGCTTTCTTT.

This chain links TRBV25-1 with TRBJ2-1; a possible D gene is TRBD1 (6 bases). V was pared by 3 bases and J by 4 bases, with 10 bases between. CDR1 is MGHDK, CDR2 SYGVNS, per germline. The CDR3 has 14 residues. In DNA form, the CDR3 reads TGTGCCAGCAGTGATGACAGGACTTACAATGAGCAGTTCTTC. This gives the protein CASSDDRTYNEQFF.

CDR3 nucleotide sequence: TGCGCCAGCAGCTTGGGAGGGCGAGGCACCGGGGAGCTGTTTTTT. Translating it yields CASSLGGRGTGELFF. The rearrangement joins TRBV5-1 to TRBJ2-2; perhaps TRBD2 as D (5 bases). This CDR3 has 15 amino acids. V was clipped by 0 bases and J by 4 bases, with 10 bases between them. CDR1 is SGHRS, CDR2 YFSETQ, per germline.

The CDR3 coding sequence is TGTGCCAGCAGCTCCTCTAGCGGGAGTTCCTACAATGAGCAGTTCTTC. As protein: CASSSSSGSSYNEQFF. V and J are TRBV11-2 and TRBJ2-1; 10 nucleotides match TRBD2. V lost 4 bases, J lost 1 base, and 4 bases stayed unmatched. The CDR3 totals 16 residues. Germline CDR1 is SGHAT and CDR2 is FQNNGV.

This clone was recorded only once. The chain employs TRBV7-2 and TRBJ2-3; tentatively, D is TRBD1 (5 bases). This CDR3 has 13 amino acids. The V gene's germline CDR1 is SGHTA and CDR2 FQGNSA. The V gene lost 5 bases and the J gene lost 1 base, with 7 bases spanning the gap. The CDR3, as DNA: TGTGCCAGCAGCCGACAGCGCACAGATACGCAGTATTTT. It specifies CASSRQRTDTQYF.

The chain employs TRBV30 and TRBJ2-2, with D perhaps TRBD2 (5 bases). CDR3 size: 14 residues. V was clipped by 4 bases and J by 3 bases, with 12 bases between them. Per germline, CDR1 GTSNPN and CDR2 SVGIG (reference sequence). The CDR3 nucleotides are TGTGCCTGGACTCGGCCGAGGGACACCGGGGAGCTGTTTTTT. Its protein product is CAWTRPRDTGELFF.

This clone was observed a few times. The chain has TRBV5-1 and TRBJ1-2; 8 bases match TRBD1. With 1 base clipped from V and 6 bases from J, the junction kept 8 bases outside the gene matches. Per the germline V gene, CDR1 is SGHRS and CDR2 is YFSETQ. The CDR3 extends over 15 amino acids. In DNA form, the CDR3 reads TGCGCCAGCAGCTTGAGGGCAGGGGGCAGTCATGGCTACACCTTC. Translation gives CASSLRAGGSHGYTF.

This sequence joins TRBV5-1 and TRBJ1-6; D unclear. V lost 4 bases, J lost 9 bases, and 14 bases lay in between. Germline V lookup: CDR1 SGHRS, CDR2 YFSETQ. The CDR3 is 14 residues long. The CDR3 reads CASSTTGGGSPLHF. Written as DNA, the CDR3 is TGCGCCAGCAGCACGACGGGAGGAGGTTCACCCCTCCACTTT.

The J gene is TRBJ1-1, the V gene TRBV2, with a tentative D call TRBD1 (5 bases). Germline V lookup: CDR1 SNHLY, CDR2 FYNNEI. The germline V and J ends were trimmed by 4 bases and 11 bases, with 14 bases remaining between them. CDR3 size: 12 residues. The CDR3 region has the DNA TGTGCCAGCAGTGGCCAGGGTTTAGGGGCTTTCTTT. Its translation is CASSGQGLGAFF.